This entry is about one TCR beta chain. Antigen unknown. These data originate in a study of cytomegalovirus exposure and HLA in healthy donors. General study findings and limits: Roughly uniform sequencing depth across donors was assumed, possibly incorrectly. The authors enumerated 164 TCR beta chains as linked to cytomegalovirus. A later analysis reportedly identified an Asian-associated ancestry cluster as carrying fewer N-insertions than the approximately 730-donor mean.

The PCR was carried out with 60 Vbeta primers and 13 Jbeta primers. Repertoires were generated with immunoSEQ multiplex PCR, while TCRdb's copy carries only in-frame clones and drops some. The sample has roughly 80,000 clones, roughly 81% seen once. Sequenced sample: PBMCs. This TCR was sampled from a woman aged 25 to 45 in good health and CMV-seronegative.

CDR3 protein: CASSNTRREMTDTQYF. The CDR3 coding sequence is TGTGCCAGCAGCAATACCCGGCGGGAGATGACAGATACGCAGTATTTT. The chain carries TRBV5-6 and TRBJ2-3; TRBD2 matches at 7 bases. V gave up 4 bases and J gave up 3 bases; unmatched junction bases: 11. CDR1 is SGHDT, CDR2 YYEEEE, per germline. The CDR3 loop spans 16 amino acids.